This TCR beta chain was documented in a study of neurological immune-mediated disorders. Study conclusions and caveats: Patients with HTLV-1-associated myelopathy had the highest level of TCR clonal expansion, whereas patients with multiple sclerosis had the lowest level, falling beneath the level found in healthy controls.

Deletions cut 8 bases from V and 8 bases from J, with 22 bases between. The germline V gene has CDR1 SGHAT and CDR2 FQNNGV. This CDR3 region has 15 residues. This clonotype has ten or more counts. Antigen: not known. A single record per CDR3 protein comes from TCRdb applying MiXCR to the 5' RACE reads. Here the sample spans about 95,000 distinct CDR3 sequences, 3.5% being singletons. The receptor comes from a young woman with multiple sclerosis. The chain links TRBV11-2 to TRBJ2-1; the D is unclear. The specimen was PBMCs. For the CDR3, the DNA is TGTGCCAGCCTTAGAAGTCTCGGTAGTAGGCATGAGCAGTTCTTC. Translated: CASLRSLGSRHEQFF.